This TCR beta chain was identified during a study of beta chain features in type 1 diabetes. Study results and caveats: Across all four CD4+ subsets, people with type 1 diabetes showed modestly shorter TCRB CDR3s.

There are 17 residues in the CDR3. The germline V gene encodes CDR1 SGHTA and CDR2 FQGNSA. V dropped 1 base and J dropped 11 bases, with 21 bases sitting between them. TCRB transcripts that were expressed got sequenced, as all of the isolated RNA had been reverse transcribed. The repertoire was sequenced with immunoSEQ multiplex PCR; TCRdb's copy has only in-frame clones and lacks some. Of about 16,000 clones in the sample, just over 70% were seen once. Of note for this clone: Its specificity is not known.

The chain uses TRBV7-2 and TRBJ1-6; tentatively, D is TRBD1 (5 bases). The sequence was obtained from a man aged 25 to 40 with type 1 diabetes. Sequencing input: stem cell memory CD4+ T cells from blood. In DNA, the CDR3 is TGTGCCAGCAGCTTAGGGGGGGGAAATGCCCGGAGGACACCCCTCCACTTT. Its protein product is CASSLGGGNARRTPLHF.